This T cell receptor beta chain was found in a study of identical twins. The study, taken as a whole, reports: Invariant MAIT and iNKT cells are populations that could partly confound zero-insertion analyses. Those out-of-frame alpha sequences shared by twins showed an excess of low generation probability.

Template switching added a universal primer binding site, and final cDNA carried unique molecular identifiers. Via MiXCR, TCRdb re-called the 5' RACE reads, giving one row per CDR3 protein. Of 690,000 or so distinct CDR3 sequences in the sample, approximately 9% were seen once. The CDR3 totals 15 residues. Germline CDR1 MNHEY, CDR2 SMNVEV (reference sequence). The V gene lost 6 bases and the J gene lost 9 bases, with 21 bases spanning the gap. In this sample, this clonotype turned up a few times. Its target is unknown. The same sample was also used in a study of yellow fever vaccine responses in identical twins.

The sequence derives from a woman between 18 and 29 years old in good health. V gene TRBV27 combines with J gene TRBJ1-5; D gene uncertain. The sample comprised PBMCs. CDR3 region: CASRSILSLGSPQHF. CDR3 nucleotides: TGTGCCAGCAGATCTATTCTATCGTTAGGATCGCCCCAGCATTTT.